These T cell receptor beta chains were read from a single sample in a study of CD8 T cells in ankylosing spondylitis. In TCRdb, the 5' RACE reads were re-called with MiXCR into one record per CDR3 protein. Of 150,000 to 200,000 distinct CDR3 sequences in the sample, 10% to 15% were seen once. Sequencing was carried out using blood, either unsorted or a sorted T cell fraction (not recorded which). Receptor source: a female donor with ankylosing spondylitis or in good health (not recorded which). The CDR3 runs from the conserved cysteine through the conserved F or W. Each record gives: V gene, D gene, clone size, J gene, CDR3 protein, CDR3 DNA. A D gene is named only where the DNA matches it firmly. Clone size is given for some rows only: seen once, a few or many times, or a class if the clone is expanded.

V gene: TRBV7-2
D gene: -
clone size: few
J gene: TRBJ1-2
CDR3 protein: CASSPEGPYGYTF
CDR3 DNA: TGTGCCAGCAGCCCAGAGGGCCCCTATGGCTACACCTTC

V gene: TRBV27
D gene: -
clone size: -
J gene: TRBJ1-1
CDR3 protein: CASSTRQRSEAFF
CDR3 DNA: TGTGCCAGCTCTACCAGACAGCGATCTGAAGCTTTCTTT

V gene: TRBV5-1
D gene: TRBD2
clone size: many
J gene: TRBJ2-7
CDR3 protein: CASSLVSGRITYEQYF
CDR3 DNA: TGCGCCAGCAGCTTGGTAAGCGGGAGGATCACCTACGAGCAGTACTTC

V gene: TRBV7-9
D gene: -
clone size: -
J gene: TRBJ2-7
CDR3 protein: CASSPEGSHEQYF
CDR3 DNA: TGTGCCAGCAGCCCAGAAGGGAGCCACGAGCAGTACTTC

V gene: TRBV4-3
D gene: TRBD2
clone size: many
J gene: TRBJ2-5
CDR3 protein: CASSPRAGEVGETQYF
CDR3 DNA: TGCGCCAGCAGCCCTAGGGCGGGAGAGGTTGGAGAGACCCAGTACTTC

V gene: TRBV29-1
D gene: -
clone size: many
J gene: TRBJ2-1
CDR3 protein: CSVAATLLYNEQFF
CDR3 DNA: TGCAGCGTTGCCGCTACCCTTTTGTACAATGAGCAGTTCTTC

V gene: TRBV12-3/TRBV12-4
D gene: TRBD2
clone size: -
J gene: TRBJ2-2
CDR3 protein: CASSLGLAGGHTGELFF
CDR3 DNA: TGTGCCAGCAGTTTAGGGCTAGCGGGAGGTCACACCGGGGAGCTGTTTTTT

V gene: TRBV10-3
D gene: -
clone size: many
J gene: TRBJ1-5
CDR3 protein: CAISEGEGNQPQHF
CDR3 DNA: TGTGCCATCAGTGAAGGAGAGGGCAATCAGCCCCAGCATTTT

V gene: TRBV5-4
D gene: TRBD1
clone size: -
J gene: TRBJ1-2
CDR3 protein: CASSLDGQGGYTF
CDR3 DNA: TGTGCCAGCAGCTTGGATGGACAGGGAGGCTACACCTTC

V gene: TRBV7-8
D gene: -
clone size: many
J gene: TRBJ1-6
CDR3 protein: CASSFPRVGGAGSYNSPLHF
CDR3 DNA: TGTGCCAGCAGCTTTCCTCGCGTCGGGGGGGCCGGCTCCTATAATTCACCCCTCCACTTT

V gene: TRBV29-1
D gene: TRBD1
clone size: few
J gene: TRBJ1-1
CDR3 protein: CSVDRGGTEAFF
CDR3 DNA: TGCAGCGTGGACAGGGGGGGCACTGAAGCTTTCTTT

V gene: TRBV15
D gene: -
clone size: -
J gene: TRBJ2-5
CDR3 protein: CATSERERMLQETQYF
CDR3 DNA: TGTGCCACCAGCGAGAGGGAAAGAATGCTCCAAGAGACCCAGTACTTC

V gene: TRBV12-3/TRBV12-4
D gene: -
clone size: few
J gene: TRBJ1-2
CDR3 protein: CASSLCGNYGYTF
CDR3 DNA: TGTGCCAGCAGTTTGTGCGGTAACTATGGCTACACCTTC

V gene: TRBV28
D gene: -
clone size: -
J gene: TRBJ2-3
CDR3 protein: CASSDGSVVSDTQYF
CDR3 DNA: TGTGCCAGCAGTGATGGGTCTGTAGTCTCAGATACGCAGTATTTT

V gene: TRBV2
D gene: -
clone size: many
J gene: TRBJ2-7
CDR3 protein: CASRPPGSGSSYEQYF
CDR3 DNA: TGTGCCAGCAGGCCCCCCGGTAGCGGATCCTCCTACGAGCAGTACTTC

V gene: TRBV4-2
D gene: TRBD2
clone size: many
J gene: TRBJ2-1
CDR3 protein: CASSQTSGGGNEQFF
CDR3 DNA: TGTGCCAGCAGCCAAACTAGCGGGGGTGGCAATGAGCAGTTCTTC

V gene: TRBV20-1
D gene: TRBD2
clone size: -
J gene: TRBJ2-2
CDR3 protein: CSATGLAGGGTGELFF
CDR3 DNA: TGCAGTGCTACTGGACTAGCGGGAGGTGGGACCGGGGAGCTGTTTTTT

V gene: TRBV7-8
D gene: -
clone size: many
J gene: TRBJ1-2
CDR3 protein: CASSLMGVTSYGYTF
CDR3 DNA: TGTGCCAGCAGCTTAATGGGGGTCACCTCCTATGGCTACACCTTC

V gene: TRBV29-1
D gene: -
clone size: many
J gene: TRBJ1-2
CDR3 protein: CSATTGANYGYTF
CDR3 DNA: TGCAGCGCTACGACAGGAGCTAACTATGGCTACACCTTC

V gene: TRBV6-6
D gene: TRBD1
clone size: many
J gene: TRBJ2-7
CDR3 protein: CASSGTAYEQYF
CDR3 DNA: TGTGCCAGCAGTGGGACAGCCTACGAGCAGTACTTC

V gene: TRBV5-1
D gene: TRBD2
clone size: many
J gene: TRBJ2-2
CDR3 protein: CASSSTSGGDTGELFF
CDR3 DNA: TGCGCCAGCAGCAGCACTAGCGGAGGGGACACCGGGGAGCTGTTTTTT

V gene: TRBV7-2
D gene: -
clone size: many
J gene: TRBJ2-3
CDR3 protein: CASSLSRGTDTQYF
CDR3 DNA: TGTGCCAGCAGCTTATCTAGGGGCACAGATACGCAGTATTTT